The entry below describes one TCR beta chain. Which antigen it targets is not known. The sample is drawn from a study of T cells expressing NK-cell markers (dated by TCRdb to about 2020). In the study overall: In sorted CD3+CD56+NKG2C+, CD3+CD56+NKG2C- and CD3+CD56-NKG2C+ T-cell subsets from several donors, TCR beta-chain repertoires were profiled. Sequencing of the libraries produced 2 x 150 bp reads on Illumina HiSeq 2000/2500, MiSeq or NextSeq. All eight donors whose samples were sequenced were randomly selected healthy volunteers, three of them men and five women. Of the eight sequenced donors, seven were found to be HCMV-seropositive and one was found to be HCMV-seronegative.

HCMV-specific IgG was detected in serum with a commercial ELISA kit to determine HCMV serostatus. Peripheral blood mononuclear cells were isolated from blood by Ficoll density gradient centrifugation. The sample was run on an Illumina HiSeq 2000. 5'RACE template switching, by which a universal primer site and unique molecular identifiers were added, was used to make TCR beta cDNA libraries. cDNA synthesis was primed from the TCR beta constant segment and was followed by two successive PCR amplification steps. As for the original processing: MIGEC was used to demultiplex reads and group the reads by UMI, and MiTCR was used to assemble and quantify clonotypes. To exclude erroneous sequences, only TCR cDNA sequences supported by at least two reads were retained. The tcR package was used for downstream repertoire analysis, and clonotypes were matched between fractions using CDR3 nucleotide sequence together with V segment. VDJmatch was used to annotate antigen specificity against VDJdb, with one amino acid substitution allowed in CDR3. TCRdb reprocessed the reads; each CDR3 protein sequence makes one entry, and DNA is unavailable. These V and J calls originate from TCRdb's pipeline instead of the authors' own analysis. The table for this sample records some 600,000 distinct CDR3 sequences. The top ten clones comprise approximately 3.6% of the sample.

From the germline V gene (reference sequence), CDR1 is MNHNY and CDR2 is SVGAGI. The CDR3 spans 12 residues, from the cysteine through the phenylalanine. No DNA was logged. The full study reports these points: It remained unclear whether the expanded NKG2C-expressing T cell clones were specific for HCMV antigens. Those dominant clonotypes were again the most abundant among CD3+CD56-NKG2C+ cells in a few donors, at roughly 28.3-60.1%. In five to seven donors, the dominant CD3+CD56+NKG2C+ clonotypes were among the top 10 CD8+ clonotypes and accounted for roughly 1.0-8% of CD8+ T cells.

Recombination joined TRBV6-6 with TRBJ1-1. The material sequenced was blood T cells: a sorted CD56 or NKG2C T cell subset, CD4+ or CD8+ T cells, or bulk PBMC T cells (not recorded which). This TCR derives from a man younger than 35 in good health. Donor details come from another sample of the same person, matched by shared clones. The CDR3 region reads CASCRGNTEAFF.